This T cell receptor (beta chain) appears in the sequencing data of a study of blood T cell repertoires in COVID-19 (dated by TCRdb to 2019 to 2021). Regarding the research as a whole: The collaborator samples originated in the United States, Italy and Spain and spanned the acute and convalescent phases of COVID-19. The material from the prospective study consisted of cDNA or gDNA derived from T cells, B-cell-depleted T cells, or PBMCs. Subjects who had been exposed to COVID-19, were actively infected with it, or had recovered from it provided the deeply sampled blood TCRbeta repertoires that made up the dataset. A freely available public database, intended as a resource for researchers studying the immune response to SARS-CoV-2, is where the repertoires were released. The samples were drawn from two sources: the first 160 participants of the ongoing ImmuneRACE study, and 950 to 1,500 subjects contributed by 6 global collaborators. The sample metadata nearly always contained a de-identified subject ID, COVID-19 status, age in years and sex. Where HLA class I and class II types were available, the types were taken from metadata supplied by the sample provider, not from assay-based typing.

TCRbeta CDR3 regions were amplified from genomic DNA by means of the immunoSEQ Assay, a bias-controlled multiplex PCR. Processing in the source paper ran as follows. The number of nucleated cells in each sample was estimated by amplification of reference gene primers within the assay. To quantify the absolute abundance of each unique TCRbeta CDR3 rearrangement, sequence reads were collapsed and filtered. For each sample, productive Simpson clonality was calculated by taking the square root of Simpson's diversity index across productive rearrangements. Held by TCRdb, this immuneACCESS table contains in-frame sequences only and omits some clones. Under half of the omission traces to an unresolved V gene where checked; the cause of the rest is unknown. V and J calls and clone size follow that table, whereas D and trimming were derived from the DNA. In all, the sample holds about 160,000 clones, and 80% to 90% of those were seen once. Of the sample, around 3.9% falls within the top ten clones.

A second Seattle source provided samples from volunteer blood donors who had recovered from COVID-19. Each collaborating institution followed its own protocols to collect whole blood in K2EDTA tubes. For TCRbeta analysis, collaborators shipped samples in one of three forms: frozen whole blood, isolated PBMCs, or DNA extracted from either of those sample types. Broader findings and caveats from the paper: The amount of clinical and demographic metadata varied by source and participant and was provided uncurated.

Ends trimmed: V by 6 bases, J by 5 bases; bases unmatched to a gene: 14. CDR3 length: 16 amino acids, cysteine to phenylalanine. The entry retains the CDR3 DNA only, 48 bases that are in frame from base 1. CDR1 and CDR2, looked up from the germline V gene, are MDHEN and SYDVKM. About this clone itself: This receptor's antigen is unknown. Within one base of it there is no much larger clone, and no base qualities were kept.

The clonotype comes from a woman in her sixties or seventies who had recovered from COVID-19. The V and J segments used are TRBV28 and TRBJ2-7, with 9 junctional bases fitting TRBD1. Material for sequencing was peripheral blood. CDR3 protein: CASRPPTYRGRNEQYF. The bases read TGTGCCAGCAGACCCCCCACCTACAGGGGGCGCAACGAGCAGTACTTC.